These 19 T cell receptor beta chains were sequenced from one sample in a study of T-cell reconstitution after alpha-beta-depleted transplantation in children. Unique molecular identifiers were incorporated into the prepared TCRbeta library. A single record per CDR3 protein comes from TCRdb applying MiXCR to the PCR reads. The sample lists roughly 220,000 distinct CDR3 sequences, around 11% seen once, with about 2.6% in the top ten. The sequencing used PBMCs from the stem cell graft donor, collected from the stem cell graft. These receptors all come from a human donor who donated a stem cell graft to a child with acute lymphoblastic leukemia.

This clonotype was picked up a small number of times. CDR3 sequence (DNA): TGTGCCAGCAGTCGGGCGAGAGATACGCAGTATTTT. It is translated as CASSRARDTQYF. The chain couples TRBV27 to TRBJ2-3; D is undetermined. The length of the CDR3 is 12 residues. The V end lost 5 bases, the J end lost 5 bases, and 8 bases lay between the germline ends. Germline values: CDR1 MNHEY, CDR2 SMNVEV (reference sequence).

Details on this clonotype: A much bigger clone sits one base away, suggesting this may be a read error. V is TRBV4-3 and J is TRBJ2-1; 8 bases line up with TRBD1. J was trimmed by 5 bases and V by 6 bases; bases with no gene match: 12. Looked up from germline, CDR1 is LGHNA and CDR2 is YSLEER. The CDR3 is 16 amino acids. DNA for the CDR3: TGCGCCAGCAGGTGCGCGGCAGGGGGCTTCGACAATGAGCAGTTCTTC. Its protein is CASRCAAGGFDNEQFF.

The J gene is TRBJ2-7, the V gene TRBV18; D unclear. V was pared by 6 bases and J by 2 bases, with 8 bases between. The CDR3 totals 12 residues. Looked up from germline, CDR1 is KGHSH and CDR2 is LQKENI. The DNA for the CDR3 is TGTGCCAGCTCGGGGAAGACCTACGAGCAGTACTTC. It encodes CASSGKTYEQYF.

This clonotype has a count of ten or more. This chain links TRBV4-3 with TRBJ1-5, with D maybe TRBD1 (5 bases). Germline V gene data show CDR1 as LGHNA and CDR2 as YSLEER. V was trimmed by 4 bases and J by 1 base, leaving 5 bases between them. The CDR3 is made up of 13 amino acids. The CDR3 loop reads CASSRDSNQPQHF. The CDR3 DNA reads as TGCGCCAGCAGCCGGGACAGCAATCAGCCCCAGCATTTT.

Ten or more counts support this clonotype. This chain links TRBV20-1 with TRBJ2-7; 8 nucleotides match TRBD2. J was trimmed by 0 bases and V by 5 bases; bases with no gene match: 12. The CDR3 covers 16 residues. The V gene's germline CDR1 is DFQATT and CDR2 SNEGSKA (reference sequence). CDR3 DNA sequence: TGCAGTGCTTGTGAACTAGCGGCACTCAGCTCCTACGAGCAGTACTTC. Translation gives CSACELAALSSYEQYF.

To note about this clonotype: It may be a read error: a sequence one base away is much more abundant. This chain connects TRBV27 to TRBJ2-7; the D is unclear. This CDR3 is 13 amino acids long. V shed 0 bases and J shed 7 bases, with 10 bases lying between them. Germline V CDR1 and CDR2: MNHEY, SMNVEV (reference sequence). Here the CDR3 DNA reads TGTGCCAGCAGTTTATCGATCATGGATGAGCAGTACTTC. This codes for CASSLSIMDEQYF.

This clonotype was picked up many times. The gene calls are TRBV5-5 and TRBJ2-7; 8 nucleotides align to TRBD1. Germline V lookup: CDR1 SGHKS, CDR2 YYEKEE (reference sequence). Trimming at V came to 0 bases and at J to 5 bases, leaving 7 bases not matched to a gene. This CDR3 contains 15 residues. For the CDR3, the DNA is TGTGCCAGCAGCTTGGGAGGACAGGGCGTCCACGAGCAGTACTTC. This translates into CASSLGGQGVHEQYF.

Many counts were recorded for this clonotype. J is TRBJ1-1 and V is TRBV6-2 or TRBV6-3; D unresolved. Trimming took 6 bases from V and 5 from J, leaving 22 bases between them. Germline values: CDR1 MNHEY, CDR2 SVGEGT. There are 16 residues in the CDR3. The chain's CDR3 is CASSLFRTPRGTEAFF. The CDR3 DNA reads TGTGCCAGCAGCTTATTCAGGACCCCCAGAGGGACTGAAGCTTTCTTT.

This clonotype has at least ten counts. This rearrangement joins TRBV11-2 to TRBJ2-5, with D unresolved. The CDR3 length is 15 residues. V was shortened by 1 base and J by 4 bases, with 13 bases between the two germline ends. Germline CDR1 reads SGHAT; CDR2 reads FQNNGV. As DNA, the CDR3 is TGTGCCAGCAGCTTAGGGTTCGGATCCCGAGAGACCCAGTACTTC. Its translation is CASSLGFGSRETQYF.

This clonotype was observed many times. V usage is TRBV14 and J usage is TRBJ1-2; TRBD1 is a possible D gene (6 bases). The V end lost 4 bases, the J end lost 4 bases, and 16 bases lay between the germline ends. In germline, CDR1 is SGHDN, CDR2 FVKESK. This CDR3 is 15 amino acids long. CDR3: CASSPFSDSFYGYTF. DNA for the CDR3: TGTGCCAGCAGCCCATTTTCGGACAGCTTCTATGGCTACACCTTC.

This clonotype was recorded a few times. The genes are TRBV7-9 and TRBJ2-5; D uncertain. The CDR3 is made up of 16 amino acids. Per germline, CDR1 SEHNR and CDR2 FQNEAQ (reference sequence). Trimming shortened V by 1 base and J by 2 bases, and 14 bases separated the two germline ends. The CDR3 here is CASSLVPRWGQETQYF. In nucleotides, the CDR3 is TGTGCCAGCAGCTTAGTTCCGCGATGGGGACAAGAGACCCAGTACTTC.

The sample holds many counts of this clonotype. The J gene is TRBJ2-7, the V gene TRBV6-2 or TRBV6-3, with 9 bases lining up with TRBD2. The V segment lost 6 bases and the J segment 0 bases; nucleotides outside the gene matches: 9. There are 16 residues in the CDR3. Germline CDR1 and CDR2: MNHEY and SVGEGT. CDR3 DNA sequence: TGTGCCAGCAGCCTCTCGAATAGCGGGAGCTCCTACGAGCAGTACTTC. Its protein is CASSLSNSGSSYEQYF.

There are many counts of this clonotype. CDR3 bases: TGTGCCAGCAGTTCAGGGGGGCCCCAGCATTTT. Protein sequence: CASSSGGPQHF. The V call is TRBV6-5, the J call TRBJ1-5; 7 bases align to TRBD1. The V gene's germline CDR1 is MNHEY and CDR2 SVGAGI. There are 11 residues in the CDR3. V was clipped by 4 bases and J by 9 bases; unmatched bases: 0.

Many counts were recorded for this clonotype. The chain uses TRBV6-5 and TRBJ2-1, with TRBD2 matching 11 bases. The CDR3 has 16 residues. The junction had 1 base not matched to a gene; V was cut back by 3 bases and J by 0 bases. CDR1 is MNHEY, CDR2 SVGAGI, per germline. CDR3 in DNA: TGTGCCAGCAGTTATAGCGGGGGGGGCTCCTACAATGAGCAGTTCTTC. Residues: CASSYSGGGSYNEQFF.

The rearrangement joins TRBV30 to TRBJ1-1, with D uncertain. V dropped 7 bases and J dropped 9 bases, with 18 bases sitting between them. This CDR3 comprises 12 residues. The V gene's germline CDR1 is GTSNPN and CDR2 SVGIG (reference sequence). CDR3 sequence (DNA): TGTGCCTCGAGAAACATTAGAGAGAAAGCTTTCTTT. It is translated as CASRNIREKAFF.

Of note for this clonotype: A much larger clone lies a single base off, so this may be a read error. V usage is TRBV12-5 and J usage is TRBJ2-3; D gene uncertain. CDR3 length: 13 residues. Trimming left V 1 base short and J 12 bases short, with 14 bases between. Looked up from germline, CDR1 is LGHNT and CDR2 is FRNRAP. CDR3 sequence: CASGLGNWATQYF. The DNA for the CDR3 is TGTGCTAGTGGTTTGGGGAACTGGGCTACCCAGTATTTT. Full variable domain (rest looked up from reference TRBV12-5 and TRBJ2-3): DARVTQTPRHKVTEMGQEVTMRCQPILGHNTVFWYRQTMMQGLELLAYFRNRAPLDDSGMPKDRFSAEMPDATLATLKIQPSEPRDSAVYFCASGLGNWATQYFGPGTRLTVL.

The CDR3 region has the DNA TGCGCCAGCAGCGTCGAGTTAGCGGGAGCTGGCGAGCAGTACTTC. Its protein product is CASSVELAGAGEQYF. This chain connects TRBV4-3 to TRBJ2-7; 9 bases line up with TRBD2. Germline-derived CDR1 and CDR2 are LGHNA and YSLEER. The V gene end was trimmed by 5 bases and the J gene end by 6 bases; junction bases not matched to a gene: 11. The CDR3 runs 15 residues.

CDR3 sequence (DNA): TGTGCCTGGGAACACGGAAACACCATATATTTT. This gives the protein CAWEHGNTIYF. The rearrangement uses TRBV30 and TRBJ1-3; D gene unclear. The CDR3 sequence is 11 residues long. CDR1 and CDR2 (germline): GTSNPN, SVGIG (reference sequence). Trimming took off 5 bases at V and 4 bases at J, with 6 bases between the two ends.

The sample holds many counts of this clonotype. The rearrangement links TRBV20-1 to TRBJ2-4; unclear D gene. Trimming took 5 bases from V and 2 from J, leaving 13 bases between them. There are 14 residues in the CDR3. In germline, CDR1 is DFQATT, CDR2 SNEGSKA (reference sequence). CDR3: CSAQRPWTKNIQYF. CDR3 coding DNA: TGCAGTGCTCAAAGACCCTGGACCAAAAACATTCAGTACTTC.